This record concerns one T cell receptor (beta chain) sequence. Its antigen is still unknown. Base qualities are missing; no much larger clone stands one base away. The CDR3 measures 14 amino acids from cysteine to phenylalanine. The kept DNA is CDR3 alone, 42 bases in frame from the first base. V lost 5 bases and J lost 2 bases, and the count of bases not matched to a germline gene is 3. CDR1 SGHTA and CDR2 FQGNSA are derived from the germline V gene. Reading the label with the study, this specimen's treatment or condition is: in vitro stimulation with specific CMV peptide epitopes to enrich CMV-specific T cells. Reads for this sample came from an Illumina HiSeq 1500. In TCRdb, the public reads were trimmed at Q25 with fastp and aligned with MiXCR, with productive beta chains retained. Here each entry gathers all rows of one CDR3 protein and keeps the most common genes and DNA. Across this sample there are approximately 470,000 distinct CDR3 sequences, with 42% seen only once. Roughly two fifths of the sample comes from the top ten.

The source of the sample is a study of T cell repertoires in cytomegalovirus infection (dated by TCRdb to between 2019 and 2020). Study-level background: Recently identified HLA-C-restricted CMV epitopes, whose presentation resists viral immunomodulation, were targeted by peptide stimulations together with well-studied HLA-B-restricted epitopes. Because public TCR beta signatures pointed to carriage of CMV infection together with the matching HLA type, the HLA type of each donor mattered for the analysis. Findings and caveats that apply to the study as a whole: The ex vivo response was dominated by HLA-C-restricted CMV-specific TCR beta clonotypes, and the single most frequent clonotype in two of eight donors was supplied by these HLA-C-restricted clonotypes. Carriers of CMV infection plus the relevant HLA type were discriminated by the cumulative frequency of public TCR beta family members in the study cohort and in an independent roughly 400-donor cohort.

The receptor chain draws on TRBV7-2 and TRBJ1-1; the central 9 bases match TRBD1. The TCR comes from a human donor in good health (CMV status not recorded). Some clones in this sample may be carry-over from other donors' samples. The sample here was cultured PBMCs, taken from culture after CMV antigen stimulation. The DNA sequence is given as TGTGCCAGCAGCGTGACAGGGGGAAACACTGAAGCTTTCTTT. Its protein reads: CASSVTGGNTEAFF.